These T cell receptor beta chains were read from a single sample in a study of T cell responses to AZD1222 COVID-19 vaccine. Libraries were prepared by immunoSEQ multiplex PCR; TCRdb keeps only in-frame clonotypes and omits some of them. The table includes over 100,000 clones, about nine tenths detected once. This sample comprised peripheral blood, obtained on day 0 of AZD1222 vaccination. Every receptor here comes from an adult in good health. Each CDR3 is given without its conserved first and last residue. Fields, in order: V gene, J gene, CDR3 protein.

V: TRBV6-1; J: TRBJ2-1; CDR3: ASSELGGGPFYEQF
V: TRBV5-4; J: TRBJ1-1; CDR3: ASSPRVGTEAF
V: TRBV4-2; J: TRBJ1-2; CDR3: ASSQDLDSNLYGYT
V: TRBV9; J: TRBJ1-1; CDR3: ASSGTLNTEAF
V: TRBV18; J: TRBJ1-5; CDR3: ASSPGTADQPQH
V: TRBV19; J: TRBJ1-5; CDR3: ASSNSNQPQH
V: TRBV28; J: TRBJ2-7; CDR3: ASRPYEQY
V: TRBV4-1; J: TRBJ2-7; CDR3: ASSQDEILYEQY
V: TRBV13; J: TRBJ2-3; CDR3: ASSLGKGQGAWDTQY
V: TRBV4-2; J: TRBJ2-1; CDR3: ASSQDKAYNEQF
V: TRBV7-9; J: TRBJ1-4; CDR3: ASSSRTDRENEKLF
V: TRBV28; J: TRBJ2-3; CDR3: ASRAGTGTDTQY
V: TRBV7-7; J: TRBJ1-5; CDR3: ASSLGPAISNQPQH
V: TRBV20-1; J: TRBJ1-1; CDR3: SASRAEAF
V: TRBV6-5; J: TRBJ1-2; CDR3: ASRAGTAYGYT
V: TRBV10-3; J: TRBJ2-2; CDR3: AIMSGGNTGELF
V: TRBV5-1; J: TRBJ2-7; CDR3: ASRTAGDIYEQY
V: TRBV19; J: TRBJ1-4; CDR3: ASSPYRTGTVEKLF
V: TRBV10-3; J: TRBJ1-4; CDR3: AIGQGDATNEKLF
V: TRBV28; J: TRBJ2-7; CDR3: ASSLLPGQGEQY
V: TRBV5-5; J: TRBJ2-3; CDR3: ASSLWGNADTQY
V: TRBV6-2/TRBV6-3; J: TRBJ2-7; CDR3: ASSRSGGISYEQY
V: TRBV5-1; J: TRBJ2-2; CDR3: ASSLFRDRVSGELF
V: TRBV7-2; J: TRBJ1-3; CDR3: ASSPSRGSSGNTIY
V: TRBV6-5; J: TRBJ1-1; CDR3: ASCPVWYEAF
V: TRBV6-4; J: TRBJ2-2; CDR3: ASSDSPDANTGELF
V: TRBV5-1; J: TRBJ2-3; CDR3: ASSFSATDTQY
V: TRBV6-5; J: TRBJ2-7; CDR3: ASSYSAGLEYEQY
V: TRBV27; J: TRBJ2-7; CDR3: ASSFMGYEQY
V: TRBV2; J: TRBJ1-5; CDR3: ASSEANRFTPQH
V: TRBV2; J: TRBJ1-1; CDR3: ASRERTGLYAEAF
V: TRBV7-9; J: TRBJ1-5; CDR3: ASSFEPAGRHQPQH
V: TRBV7-9; J: TRBJ2-3; CDR3: ASSFPRTGGQSDTQY